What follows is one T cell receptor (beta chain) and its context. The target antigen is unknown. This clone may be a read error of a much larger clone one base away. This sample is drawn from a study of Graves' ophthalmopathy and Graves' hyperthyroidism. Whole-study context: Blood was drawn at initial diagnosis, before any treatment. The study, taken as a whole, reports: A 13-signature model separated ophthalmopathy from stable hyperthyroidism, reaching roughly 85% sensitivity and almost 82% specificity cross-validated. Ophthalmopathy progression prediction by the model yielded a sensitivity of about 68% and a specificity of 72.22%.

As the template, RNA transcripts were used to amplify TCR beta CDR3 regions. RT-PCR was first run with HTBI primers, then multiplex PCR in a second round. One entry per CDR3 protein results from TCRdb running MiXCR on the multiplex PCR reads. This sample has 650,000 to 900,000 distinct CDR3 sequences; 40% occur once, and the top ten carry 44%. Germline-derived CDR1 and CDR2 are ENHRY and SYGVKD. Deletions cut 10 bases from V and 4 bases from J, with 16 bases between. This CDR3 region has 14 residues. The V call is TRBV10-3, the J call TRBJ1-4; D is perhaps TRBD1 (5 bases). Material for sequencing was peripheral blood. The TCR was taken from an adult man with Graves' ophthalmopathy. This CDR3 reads CASRDGRSNEKLFF. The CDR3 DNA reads TGTGCCAGCAGGGACGGACGGAGTAATGAAAAACTGTTTTTT.